This TCR beta chain is from a study of cytomegalovirus exposure and HLA in healthy donors (dated by TCRdb to 2016 to 2017). Notes on the research overall: According to an earlier analysis of a few hundred of the donors, 200 million or so T cells yielded 90 million to 140 million unique TCR beta sequences and about 300 Gb of sequence data. An early release covering some 640 HLA-typed donors comprised about 320 gigabases of sequencing data and approximately 80 million unique TCR sequences. Among the roughly 400 genotyped donors, more than 70% belonged to the genetic ancestry cluster associated with self-reported Caucasian donors. A handful of DR-DQ haplotypes were treated as single units for association and clustering because of strong linkage in the cohort. Donor age, sex, ethnicity and CMV serostatus were compiled together with the repertoire data. Typing coverage varied by locus: about 620-630 donors for A, B, C, DRB1 and DQB1; 522 for DQA1; approximately 610 for DPA1; more than 450 for DPB1. Genome-wide SNP genotypes for about three fifths of the roughly 670 donors were used in a later genetic analysis, which treated that subset as a discovery cohort. In a later analysis, previously published TCR beta repertoires from fewer than 750 donors were re-analyzed and high-resolution HLA genotyping was added so that TCR occurrence patterns could be studied. On average, around 230,000 unique TCR beta nucleotide sequences were sequenced per donor among 398 genotyped donors of the cohort, with roughly 18% of those sequences being non-productive. Both class I and class II loci were covered by HLA typing, at four-digit resolution. The later analysis used no new phenotypic data to find candidate immune exposures, relying instead on TCR beta sequences and their occurrence across donors. To predict cytomegalovirus infection status, the study brought together high-throughput TCR immunosequencing, statistical association of individual TCRs with disease status, and machine learning. An earlier analysis of a few hundred of the donors applied high-throughput TCR beta sequencing to assess whether each TCR beta V gene segment acted as functional or pseudogenic. The study profiled the T cell repertoires of 500 to 800 subjects by immunosequencing and related them to cytomegalovirus serostatus. Every repertoire in the discovery cohort had been generated on one and the same sequencing platform. Besides the first cohort of hundreds of subjects, a separate validation cohort made up of about 120 different subjects was used. The study aimed to test whether signatures of past pathogen exposure could be identified by cataloging public T cell receptors. On the study overall, not on this receptor specifically: A later analysis found that most CMV-associated TCR beta chains appeared HLA-restricted, with HLA associations seemingly driven largely by CMV exposure. A cluster of highly shared sequence variants was judged likely to represent a technical artifact of the sequencing pipeline. Over 15 rarely observed V segments, including chromosome 9 orphons, were excluded from the earlier analysis of almost 600 of the donors because counts were too low. In vitro tests confirmed that a few of the cytomegalovirus-associated TCR beta chains recognize cytomegalovirus antigens. Sequencing depth was assumed to be roughly uniform across donors in the presence/absence analyses, though that assumption may not hold. Compared with equally common non-associated chains, HLA-associated TCR beta chains in a later analysis were more clonally expanded and had lower generation probabilities. Because some donors lacked HLA typing at each locus, the association tests relied only on the typed subset. The classifier was reported to diagnose cytomegalovirus status with high specificity and sensitivity in both the original and validation cohorts. While some public TCRs were present in many individuals, most TCR sequences turned up only very rarely across donors. Linkage disequilibrium might explain the correlated functional status among segregating V segments, but an unknown experimental factor could not be excluded. According to a later analysis, TCR association rates differed among HLA loci, with DRB1 alleles showing the most associated TCRs and HLA-C alleles showing the fewest. Compared with the 666-donor mean, donors in an Asian-associated ancestry cluster had fewer N-insertions in productive TCRs, according to a later genetic analysis. Because the 87-base-pair reads could not distinguish some IMGT-functional V segments, including TRBV6-2 and TRBV6-3, those segments were excluded. A later analysis reported that several top co-occurrence clusters appeared linked to parvovirus B19, influenza, CMV and Epstein-Barr virus. An association between a missense DCLRE1C variant and V-gene and J-gene trimming of TCR beta chains was found in a later genetic analysis and replicated in an independent cohort. A further reported finding was that TCR beta sequences accurately predicted the HLA-A and HLA-B alleles for most subjects in the first cohort. In an earlier analysis of under 600 of the donors, most TCR beta V segments were observed in productive rearrangements about 90% or about 30% of the time, broadly matching IMGT annotations. The study gave a list of more than 150 TCR beta chains associated with cytomegalovirus. According to the authors, the approach could potentially be generalized to other disease states and immunological phenotypes. For the cohort, immune exposure information was limited to CMV serostatus. When HLA alleles, especially DR and DQ, strongly co-occurred, attributing TCR associations to individual alleles was difficult. Specific HLA alleles were associated with 15,000 to 20,000 TCR beta sequences at a false discovery rate of 0.05 in a later analysis. This cohort had only TCR beta chains sequenced, and the lack of alpha or paired-chain data limited which features could be detected.

The cohort comprised fewer than 700 healthy bone marrow donors. At the time of sampling, every cohort member was nominally healthy, though immune exposures that went unrecorded were likely present. The donor tested CMV seronegative and was one of the 352 seronegative cohort members. A peripheral blood sample was collected from each donor, and TCR beta sequencing was performed on peripheral blood mononuclear cells. Genomic DNA was extracted from the blood cell samples with the Qiagen DNeasy Blood Extraction Kit. A note on this clone: The antigen this receptor binds is unknown. The record has no base qualities; no much larger clone is one base away.

Receptor libraries were prepared by the immunoSEQ multiplex PCR assay. For the multiplex PCR, a mixture combining 60 forward primers for TCR Vbeta segments and 13 reverse primers for TCR Jbeta segments was used. The CDR3 region of rearranged TCR beta genes was amplified from genomic DNA by a multiplex PCR assay. Amplified TCR beta libraries were sequenced as 87-base-pair reads on the Illumina HiSeq System. The source study handled its data this way. In a later analysis, tens of millions of unique TCR beta chains were counted across the 650 to 700 repertoires, and roughly 11 million of these chains were shared by at least two donors. To remove PCR and sequencing errors, raw reads were error-corrected and collapsed into unique sequences using a nearest-neighbor algorithm that merged closely related sequences. V, D and J gene segments were assigned by aligning CDR3 sequences to IMGT reference sequences. For a sequence to be retained, a match of at least six nucleotides to both a V gene segment and a J gene segment was required. A rearrangement was called productive if the CDR3 had no stop codons and remained in frame with V and J, and every other rearrangement was called non-productive. Following IMGT convention, CDR3 was defined as the stretch from the second conserved V-encoded cysteine up to the conserved J-encoded phenylalanine. The earlier analysis of about 530 of the donors excluded any sequence lacking an unambiguous match to a single V gene segment. An earlier analysis of some 500 of the donors classified V segments as functional when productive rearrangements were above 56.7% and as segregating when the standard deviation between donors was above 5%. To diagnose cytomegalovirus status from the catalog of TCR beta chain sequences, a statistical classification framework was built. V and J gene assignment, in a later analysis, came from comparing TCR nucleotide sequences with IMGT/GENE-DB human TR gene sequences. Using the TCRdist pipeline, a later analysis assigned CDR3 sequences along with most-parsimonious VDJ recombination scenarios. A later analysis defined each TCR beta chain by its CDR3 amino acid sequence plus V-gene family, and excluded reads lacking a unique V-gene family. As a way to deal with suspected cross-contamination and a sequencing artifact, a later analysis dropped approximately 570 nucleotide sequences that were highly shared and had low generation probability. A later analysis calculated a clonal expansion index for each public chain from normalized within-repertoire ranks of inferred template counts. A later analysis computed generation probabilities with a VDJ recombination model fitted to out-of-frame rearrangements, and checked the results against IGoR. In a later analysis, TCR-TCR, TCR-HLA and TCR-CMV co-occurrence was scored with hypergeometric tests, and a repertoire-size bias correction was applied to TCR pairs. A later analysis estimated false discovery rates by permuting HLA or CMV assignments 20 times. In a later analysis, co-occurring TCRs were grouped using DBSCAN, and TCRdist sequence similarity was added for clustering within HLA-allele-positive subsets. Repertoires with fewer than 30,000 or more than 120,000 public chains were left out of co-occurrence clustering, as were a few repertoires with anomalous nucleotide sharing. TCRdb obtained this table from immuneACCESS and retained in-frame rearrangements with V and J assigned. These tables miss some clones; where compared with another copy, unresolved V genes account for less than half of the shortfall, and the remainder is unexplained. V and J calls and clone size are copied from that table; D and trimming were computed from the DNA. The sample table contains more than 90,000 clones; only one count was recorded for around four fifths of them. The ten top clones hold under 0.8% of the sample.

After removal of 5 bases from V and 2 bases from J, the junction retains 5 bases not matched to a gene. The germline V gene specifies SGHTA as CDR1 and FQGNSA as CDR2. From the cysteine through the phenylalanine, the CDR3 covers 15 amino acids. Only CDR3 DNA remains: 45 bases, in frame from the first base. The clonotype comes from a woman aged 55-70 years in good health and CMV-seronegative. In this chain, TRBV7-2 is recombined with TRBJ2-2; 7 central nucleotides agree with TRBD1. Sequencing input: PBMCs. The bases are TGTGCCAGCAGCCCCGGGACAGCCAACACCGGGGAGCTGTTTTTT. This sequence encodes CASSPGTANTGELFF.